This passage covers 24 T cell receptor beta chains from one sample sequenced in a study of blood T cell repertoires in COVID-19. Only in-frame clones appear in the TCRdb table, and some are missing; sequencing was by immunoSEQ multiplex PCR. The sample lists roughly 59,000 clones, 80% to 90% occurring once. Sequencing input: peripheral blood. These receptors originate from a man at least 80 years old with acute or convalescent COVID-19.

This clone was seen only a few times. The CDR3: CASSQVYGQGAYEQYF. The CDR3 region has the DNA TGCGCCAGCAGCCAAGTTTACGGACAGGGGGCCTACGAGCAGTACTTC. This rearrangement joins TRBV4-1 to TRBJ2-7, with 10 bases that match TRBD1. CDR3 size: 16 residues. V lost 1 base and J lost 2; bases outside the gene matches: 5. Per the germline V gene, CDR1 is MGHRA and CDR2 is YSYEKL.

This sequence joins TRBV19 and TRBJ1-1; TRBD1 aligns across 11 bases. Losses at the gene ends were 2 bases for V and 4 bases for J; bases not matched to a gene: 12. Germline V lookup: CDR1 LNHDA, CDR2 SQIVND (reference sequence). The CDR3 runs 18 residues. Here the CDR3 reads CASSIRGQGAGLTTEAFF. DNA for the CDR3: TGTGCCAGTAGTATACGAGGACAGGGGGCAGGGTTGACCACTGAAGCTTTCTTT. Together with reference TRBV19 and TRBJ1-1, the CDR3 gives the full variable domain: DGGITQSPKYLFRKEGQNVTLSCEQNLNHDAMYWYRQDPGQGLRLIYYSQIVNDFQKGDIAEGYSVSREKKESFPLTVTSAQKNPTAFYLCASSIRGQGAGLTTEAFFGQGTRLTVV.

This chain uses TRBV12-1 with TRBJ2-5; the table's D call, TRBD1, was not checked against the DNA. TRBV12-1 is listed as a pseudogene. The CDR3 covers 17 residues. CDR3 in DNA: TGTGCCAGCAGCGTCAGACATATTTCGGCCATCCAAGAGACCCAGTACTTC. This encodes CASSVRHISAIQETQYF.

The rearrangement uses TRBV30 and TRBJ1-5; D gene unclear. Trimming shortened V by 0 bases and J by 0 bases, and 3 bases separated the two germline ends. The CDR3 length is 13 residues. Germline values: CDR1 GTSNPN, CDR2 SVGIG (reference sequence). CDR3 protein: CAWSVSSNQPQHF. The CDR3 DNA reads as TGTGCCTGGAGTGTCTCTAGCAATCAGCCCCAGCATTTT.

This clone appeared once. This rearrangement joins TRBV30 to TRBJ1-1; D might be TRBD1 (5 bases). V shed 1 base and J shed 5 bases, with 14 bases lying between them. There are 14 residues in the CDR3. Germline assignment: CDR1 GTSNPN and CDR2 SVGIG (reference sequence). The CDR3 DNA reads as TGTGCCTGGAGTGGGGCTTTCCGGGGGACTGAAGCTTTCTTT. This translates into CAWSGAFRGTEAFF.

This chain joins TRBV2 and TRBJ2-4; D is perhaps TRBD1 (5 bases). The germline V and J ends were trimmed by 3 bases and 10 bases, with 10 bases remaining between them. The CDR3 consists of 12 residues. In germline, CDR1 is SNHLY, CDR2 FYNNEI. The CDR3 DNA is TGTGCCAGCAGTGAGGGCAGACAGATTCAGTACTTC. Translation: CASSEGRQIQYF.

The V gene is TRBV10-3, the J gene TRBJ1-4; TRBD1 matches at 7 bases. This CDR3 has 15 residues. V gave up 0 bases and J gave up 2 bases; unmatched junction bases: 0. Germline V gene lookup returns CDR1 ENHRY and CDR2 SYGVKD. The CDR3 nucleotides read TGTGCCATCAGTGAGTCGGGACAGACTAATGAAAAACTGTTTTTT. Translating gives CAISESGQTNEKLFF.

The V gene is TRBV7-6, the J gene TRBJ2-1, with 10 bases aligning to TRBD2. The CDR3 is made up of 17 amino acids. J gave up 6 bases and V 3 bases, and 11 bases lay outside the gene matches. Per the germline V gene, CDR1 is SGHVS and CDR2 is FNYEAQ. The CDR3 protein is CASSFLLGPSGGNEQFF. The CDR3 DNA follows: TGTGCCAGCAGCTTCCTTTTGGGGCCTAGCGGGGGCAATGAGCAGTTCTTC.

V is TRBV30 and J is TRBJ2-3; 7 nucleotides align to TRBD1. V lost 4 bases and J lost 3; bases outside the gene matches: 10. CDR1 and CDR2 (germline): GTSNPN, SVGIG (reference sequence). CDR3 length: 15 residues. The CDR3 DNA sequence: TGTGCCTGGATGATAACAGGGGTTGGGACAGATACGCAGTATTTT. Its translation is CAWMITGVGTDTQYF.

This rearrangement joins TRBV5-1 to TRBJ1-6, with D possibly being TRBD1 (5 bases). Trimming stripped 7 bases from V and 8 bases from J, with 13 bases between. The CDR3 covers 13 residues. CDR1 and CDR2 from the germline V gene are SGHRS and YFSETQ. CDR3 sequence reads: CASGDLSDSPLHF. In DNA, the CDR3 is TGCGCCAGCGGGGACTTGTCAGATTCACCCCTCCACTTT.

CDR3 in DNA: TGTGCCAGCTCCGAACCGGGACAGGGGTTGCACGAGCAGTACTTC. Translating it yields CASSEPGQGLHEQYF. V and J are TRBV18 and TRBJ2-7; TRBD1 matches 10 bases. The V segment lost 6 bases and the J segment 5 bases; nucleotides outside the gene matches: 10. CDR3 size: 15 residues. The germline V gene has CDR1 KGHSH and CDR2 LQKENI.

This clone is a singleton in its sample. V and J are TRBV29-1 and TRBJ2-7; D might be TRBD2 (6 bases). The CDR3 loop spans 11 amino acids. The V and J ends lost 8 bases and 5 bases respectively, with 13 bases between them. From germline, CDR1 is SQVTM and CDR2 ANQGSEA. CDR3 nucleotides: TGCAGCACCGGGGAGGCCGACGAGCAGTACTTC. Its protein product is CSTGEADEQYF.

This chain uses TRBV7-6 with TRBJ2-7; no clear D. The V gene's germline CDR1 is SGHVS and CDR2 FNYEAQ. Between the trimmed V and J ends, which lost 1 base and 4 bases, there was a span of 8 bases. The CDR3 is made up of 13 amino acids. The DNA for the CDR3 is TGTGCCAGCAGCTTAGAAGACATGTACGAGCAGTACTTC. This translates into CASSLEDMYEQYF.

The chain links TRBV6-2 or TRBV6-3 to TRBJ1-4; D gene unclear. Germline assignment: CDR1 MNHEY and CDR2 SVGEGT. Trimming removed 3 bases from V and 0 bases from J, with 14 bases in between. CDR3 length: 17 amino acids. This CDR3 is CASSYPHLRTTNEKLFF. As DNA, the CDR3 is TGTGCCAGCAGTTATCCACACCTCAGAACAACTAATGAAAAACTGTTTTTT.

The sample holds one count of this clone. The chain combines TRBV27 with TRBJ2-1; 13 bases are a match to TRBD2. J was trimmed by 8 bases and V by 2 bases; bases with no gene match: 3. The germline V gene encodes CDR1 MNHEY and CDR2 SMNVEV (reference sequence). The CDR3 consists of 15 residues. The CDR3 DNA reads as TGTGCCAGCAGTTTACGGACTAGCGGGAGTTATGAGCAGTTCTTC. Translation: CASSLRTSGSYEQFF.

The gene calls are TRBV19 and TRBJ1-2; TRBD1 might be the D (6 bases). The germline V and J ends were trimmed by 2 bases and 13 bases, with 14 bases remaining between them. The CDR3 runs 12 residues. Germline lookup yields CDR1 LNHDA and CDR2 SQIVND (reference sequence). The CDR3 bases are TGTGCCAGTAGTATATCCCTAACAGGGCGCACCTTC. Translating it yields CASSISLTGRTF.

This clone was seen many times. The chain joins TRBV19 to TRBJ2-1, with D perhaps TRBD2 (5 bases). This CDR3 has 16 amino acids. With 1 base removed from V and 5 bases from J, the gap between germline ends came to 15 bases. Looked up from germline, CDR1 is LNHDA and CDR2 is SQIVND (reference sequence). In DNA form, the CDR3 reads TGTGCCAGTAGTATAGTCGGTAGCGCCAGCAACAATGAGCAGTTCTTC. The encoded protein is CASSIVGSASNNEQFF.

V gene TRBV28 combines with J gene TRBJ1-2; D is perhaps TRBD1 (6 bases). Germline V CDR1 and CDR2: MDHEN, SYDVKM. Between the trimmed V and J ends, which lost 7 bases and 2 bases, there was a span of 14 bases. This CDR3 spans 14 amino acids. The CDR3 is CASKGDIENYGYTF. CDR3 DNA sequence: TGTGCCAGCAAGGGGGACATTGAAAACTATGGCTACACCTTC.

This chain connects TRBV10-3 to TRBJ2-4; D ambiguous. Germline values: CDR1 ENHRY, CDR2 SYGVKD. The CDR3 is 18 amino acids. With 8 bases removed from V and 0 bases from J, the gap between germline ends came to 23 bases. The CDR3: CAISPGQQSHLAKNIQYF. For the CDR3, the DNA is TGTGCCATCTCTCCTGGGCAGCAATCCCACCTAGCCAAAAACATTCAGTACTTC.

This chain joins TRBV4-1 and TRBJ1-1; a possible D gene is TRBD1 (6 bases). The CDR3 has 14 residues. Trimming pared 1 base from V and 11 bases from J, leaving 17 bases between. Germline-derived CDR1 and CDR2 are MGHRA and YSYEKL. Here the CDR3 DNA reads TGCGCCAGCAGCCAAGGTCCAGGGGCCAAGGAGGCTTTCTTT. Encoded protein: CASSQGPGAKEAFF.

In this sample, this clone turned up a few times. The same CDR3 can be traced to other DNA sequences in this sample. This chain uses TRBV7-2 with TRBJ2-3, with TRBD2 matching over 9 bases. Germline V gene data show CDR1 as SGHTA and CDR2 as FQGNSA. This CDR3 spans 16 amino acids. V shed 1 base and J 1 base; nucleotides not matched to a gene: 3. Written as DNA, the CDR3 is TGTGCCAGCAGCTTAGGGGCTAGCGGGGGCACAGATACGCAGTATTTT. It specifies CASSLGASGGTDTQYF.

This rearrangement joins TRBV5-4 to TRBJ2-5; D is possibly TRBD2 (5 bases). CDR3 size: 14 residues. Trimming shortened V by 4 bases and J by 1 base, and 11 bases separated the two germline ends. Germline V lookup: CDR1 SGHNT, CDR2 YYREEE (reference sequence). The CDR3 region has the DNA TGTGCCAGCAGCCGGGGTCTAGCCCAAGAGACCCAGTACTTC. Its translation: CASSRGLAQETQYF.

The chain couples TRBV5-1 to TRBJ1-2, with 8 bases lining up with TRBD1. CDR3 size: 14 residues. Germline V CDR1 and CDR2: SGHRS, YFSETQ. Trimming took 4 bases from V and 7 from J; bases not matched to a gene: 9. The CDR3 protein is CASSPRTGTGGYTF. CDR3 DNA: TGCGCCAGCAGCCCAAGGACAGGGACGGGTGGCTACACCTTC.

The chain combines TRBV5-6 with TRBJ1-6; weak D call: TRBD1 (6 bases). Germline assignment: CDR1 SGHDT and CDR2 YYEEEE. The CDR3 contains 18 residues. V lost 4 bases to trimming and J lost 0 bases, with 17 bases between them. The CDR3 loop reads CASSEVGGTSSYNSPLHF. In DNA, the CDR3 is TGTGCCAGCAGCGAGGTAGGGGGAACGAGCTCCTATAATTCACCCCTCCACTTT.